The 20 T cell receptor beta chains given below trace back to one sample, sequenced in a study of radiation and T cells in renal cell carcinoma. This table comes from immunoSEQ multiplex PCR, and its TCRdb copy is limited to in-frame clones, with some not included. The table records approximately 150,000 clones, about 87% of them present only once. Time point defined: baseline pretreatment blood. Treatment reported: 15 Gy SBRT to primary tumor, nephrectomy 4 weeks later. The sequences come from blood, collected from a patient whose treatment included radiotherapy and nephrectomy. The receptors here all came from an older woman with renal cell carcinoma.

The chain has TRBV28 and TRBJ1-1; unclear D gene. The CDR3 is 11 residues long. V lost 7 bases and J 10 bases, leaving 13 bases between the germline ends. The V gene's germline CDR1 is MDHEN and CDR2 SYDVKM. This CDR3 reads CASTTLGTAFF. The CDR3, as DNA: TGTGCCAGCACCACCCTGGGCACAGCTTTCTTT.

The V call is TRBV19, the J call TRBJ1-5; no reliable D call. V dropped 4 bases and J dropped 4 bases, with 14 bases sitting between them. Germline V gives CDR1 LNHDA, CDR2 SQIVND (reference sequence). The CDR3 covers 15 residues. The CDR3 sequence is CASSRPDAGNQPQHF. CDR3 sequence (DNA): TGTGCCAGTAGTAGGCCCGATGCGGGGAATCAGCCCCAGCATTTT.

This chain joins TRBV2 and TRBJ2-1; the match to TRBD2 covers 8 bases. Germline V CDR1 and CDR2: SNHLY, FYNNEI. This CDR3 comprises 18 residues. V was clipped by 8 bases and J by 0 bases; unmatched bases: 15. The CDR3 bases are TGTGCCAGCCCCCCATCCGGGAGGGTAACGAGCTCCTACAATGAGCAGTTCTTC. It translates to CASPPSGRVTSSYNEQFF.

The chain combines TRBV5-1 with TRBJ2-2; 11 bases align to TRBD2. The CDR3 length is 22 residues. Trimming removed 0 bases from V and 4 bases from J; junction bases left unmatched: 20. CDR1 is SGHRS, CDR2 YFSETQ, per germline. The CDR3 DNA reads TGCGCCAGCAGCTTGGCCGCCCCGGGACTAGCGGCCAATCCCCCGAGCACCGGGGAGCTGTTTTTT. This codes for CASSLAAPGLAANPPSTGELFF.

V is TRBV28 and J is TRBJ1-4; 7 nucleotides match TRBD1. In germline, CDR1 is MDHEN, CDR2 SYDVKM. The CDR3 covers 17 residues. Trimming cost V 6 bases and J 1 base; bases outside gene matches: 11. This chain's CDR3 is CASSFGTVAGTNEKLFF. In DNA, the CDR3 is TGTGCCAGCAGCTTCGGGACAGTTGCGGGAACTAATGAAAAACTGTTTTTT.

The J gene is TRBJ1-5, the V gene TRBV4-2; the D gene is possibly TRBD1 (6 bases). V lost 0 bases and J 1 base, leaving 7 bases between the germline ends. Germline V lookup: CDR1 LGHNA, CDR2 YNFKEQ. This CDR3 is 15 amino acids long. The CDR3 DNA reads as TGTGCCAGCAGCCAAGACAGGGGAAGCAATCAGCCCCAGCATTTT. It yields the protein CASSQDRGSNQPQHF.

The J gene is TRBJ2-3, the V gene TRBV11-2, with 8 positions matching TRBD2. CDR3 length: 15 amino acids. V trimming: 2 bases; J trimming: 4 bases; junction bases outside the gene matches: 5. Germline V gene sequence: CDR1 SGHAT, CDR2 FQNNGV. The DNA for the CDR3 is TGTGCCAGCAGCTTACGGTCGGGGGGGCCAGATACGCAGTATTTT. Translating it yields CASSLRSGGPDTQYF.

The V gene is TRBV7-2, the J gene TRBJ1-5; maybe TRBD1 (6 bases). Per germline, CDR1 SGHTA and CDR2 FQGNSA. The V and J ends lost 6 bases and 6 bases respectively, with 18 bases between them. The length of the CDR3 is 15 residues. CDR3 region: CASSEGTGGRQPQHF. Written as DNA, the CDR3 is TGTGCCAGCAGTGAGGGGACGGGGGGGCGTCAGCCCCAGCATTTT.

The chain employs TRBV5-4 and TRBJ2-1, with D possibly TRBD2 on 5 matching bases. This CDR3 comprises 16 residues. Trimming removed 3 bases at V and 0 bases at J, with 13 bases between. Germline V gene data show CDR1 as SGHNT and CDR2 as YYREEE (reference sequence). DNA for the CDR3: TGTGCCAGCAGCTCCGGACTCACCAGCTCCTACAATGAGCAGTTCTTC. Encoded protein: CASSSGLTSSYNEQFF.

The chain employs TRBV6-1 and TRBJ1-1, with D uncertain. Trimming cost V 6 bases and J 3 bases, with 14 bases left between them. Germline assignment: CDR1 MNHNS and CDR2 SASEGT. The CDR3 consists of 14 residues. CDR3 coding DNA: TGTGCCAGCAGCCTTAGGGCAGTTTACACTGAAGCTTTCTTT. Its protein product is CASSLRAVYTEAFF.

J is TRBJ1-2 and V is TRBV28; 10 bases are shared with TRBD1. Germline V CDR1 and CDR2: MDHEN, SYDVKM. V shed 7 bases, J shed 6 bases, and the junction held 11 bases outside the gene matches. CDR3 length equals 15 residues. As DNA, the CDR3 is TGTGCCAGCAATAAGTTGGGACAGGGGAGGGATGGCTACACCTTC. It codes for CASNKLGQGRDGYTF.

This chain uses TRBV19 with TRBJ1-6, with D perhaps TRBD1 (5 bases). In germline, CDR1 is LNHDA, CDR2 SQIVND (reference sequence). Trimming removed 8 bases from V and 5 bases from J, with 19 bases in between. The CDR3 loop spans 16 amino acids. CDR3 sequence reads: CASAGTSPGDNSPLHF. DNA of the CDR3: TGTGCCAGTGCCGGGACGTCGCCGGGGGATAATTCACCCCTCCACTTT. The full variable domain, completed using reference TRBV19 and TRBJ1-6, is DGGITQSPKYLFRKEGQNVTLSCEQNLNHDAMYWYRQDPGQGLRLIYYSQIVNDFQKGDIAEGYSVSREKKESFPLTVTSAQKNPTAFYLCASAGTSPGDNSPLHFGNGTRLTVT.

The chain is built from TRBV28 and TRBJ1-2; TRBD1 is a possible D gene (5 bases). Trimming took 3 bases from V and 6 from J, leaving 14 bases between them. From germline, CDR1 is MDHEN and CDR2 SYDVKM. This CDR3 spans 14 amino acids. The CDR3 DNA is TGTGCCAGCAGTTTGCCCAGGGCAGTAGATGGCTACACCTTC. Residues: CASSLPRAVDGYTF.

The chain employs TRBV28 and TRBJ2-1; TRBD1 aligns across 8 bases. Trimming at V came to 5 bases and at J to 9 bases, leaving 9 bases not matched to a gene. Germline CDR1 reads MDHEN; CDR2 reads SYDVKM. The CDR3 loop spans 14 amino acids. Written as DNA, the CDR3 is TGTGCCAGCAGTGTAATAGGACAGGGTGGTGAGCAGTTCTTC. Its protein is CASSVIGQGGEQFF. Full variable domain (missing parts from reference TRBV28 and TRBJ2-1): DVKVTQSSRYLVKRTGEKVFLECVQDMDHENMFWYRQDPGLGLRLIYFSYDVKMKEKGDIPEGYSVSREKKERFSLILESASTNQTSMYLCASSVIGQGGEQFFGPGTRLTVL.

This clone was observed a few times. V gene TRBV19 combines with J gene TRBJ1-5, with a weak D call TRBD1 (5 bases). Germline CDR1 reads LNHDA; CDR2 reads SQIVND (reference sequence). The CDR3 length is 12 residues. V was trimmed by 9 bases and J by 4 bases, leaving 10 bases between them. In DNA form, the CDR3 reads TGTGCCAGAGCAGGGCCGAATCAGCCCCAGCATTTT. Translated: CARAGPNQPQHF.

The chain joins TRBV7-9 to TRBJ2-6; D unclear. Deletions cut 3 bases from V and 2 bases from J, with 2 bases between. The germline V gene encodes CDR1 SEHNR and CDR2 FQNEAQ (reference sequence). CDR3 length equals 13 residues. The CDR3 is CASSFAGANVLTF. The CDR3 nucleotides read TGTGCCAGCAGCTTTGCTGGGGCCAACGTCCTGACTTTC. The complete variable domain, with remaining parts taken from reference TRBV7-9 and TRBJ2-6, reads DTGVSQNPRHKITKRGQNVTFRCDPISEHNRLYWYRQTLGQGPEFLTYFQNEAQLEKSRLLSDRFSAERPKGSFSTLEIQRTEQGDSAMYLCASSFAGANVLTFGAGSRLTVL.

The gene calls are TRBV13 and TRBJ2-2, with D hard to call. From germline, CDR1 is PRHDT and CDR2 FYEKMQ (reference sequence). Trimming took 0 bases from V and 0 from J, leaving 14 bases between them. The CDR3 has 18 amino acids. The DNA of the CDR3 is TGTGCCAGCAGCTTAGGCCGAGTGCTACTCGCGAACACCGGGGAGCTGTTTTTT. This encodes CASSLGRVLLANTGELFF.

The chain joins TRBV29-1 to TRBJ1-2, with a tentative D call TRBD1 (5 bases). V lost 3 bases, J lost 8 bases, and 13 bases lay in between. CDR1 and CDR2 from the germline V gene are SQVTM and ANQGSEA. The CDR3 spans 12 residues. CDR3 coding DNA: TGCAGCGTTGATTCGGGGCTTGGGGGCTACACCTTC. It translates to CSVDSGLGGYTF.

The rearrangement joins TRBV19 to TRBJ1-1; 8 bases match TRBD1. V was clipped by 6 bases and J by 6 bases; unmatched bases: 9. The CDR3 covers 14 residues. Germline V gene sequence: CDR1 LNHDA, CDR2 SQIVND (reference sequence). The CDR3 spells CASRLDRGMPEAFF. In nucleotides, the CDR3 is TGTGCCAGTAGACTCGACAGGGGAATGCCTGAAGCTTTCTTT.

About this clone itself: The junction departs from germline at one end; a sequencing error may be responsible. The CDR3 here is CASSPSLGGGMSVF. The DNA for the CDR3 is TGTGCCAGTAGTCCTAGCCTCGGAGGTGGAATGTCTGTCTTC. The J gene is TRBJ2-1, the V gene TRBV19, with D possibly being TRBD2 (5 bases). Looked up from germline, CDR1 is LNHDA and CDR2 is SQIVND (reference sequence). The CDR3 contains 14 residues. The full variable domain, completed using reference TRBV19 and TRBJ2-1, is DGGITQSPKYLFRKEGQNVTLSCEQNLNHDAMYWYRQDPGQGLRLIYYSQIVNDFQKGDIAEGYSVSREKKESFPLTVTSAQKNPTAFYLCASSPSLGGGMSVFGPGTRLTVL.